These T cell receptor beta chains were read from a single sample in a study of T-cell reconstitution after alpha-beta-depleted transplantation in children. One entry per CDR3 protein results from TCRdb running MiXCR on the PCR reads. The data hold some 240,000 distinct CDR3 sequences, with around 9.7% observed a single time. Sequenced material: PBMCs from the stem cell graft donor, taken from the stem cell graft. Receptors originate from a human donor who donated a stem cell graft to a child with SCID. Both conserved end residues are part of each CDR3. D genes are given only for firm matches. The listing skips clone size in some rows; elsewhere it reads once, few, many or a size class.

CDR3 length | clone size | J gene | V gene | D gene | CDR3 protein | CDR3 DNA
11 | many | TRBJ1-3 | TRBV2 | . | CASSERVPIYF | TGTGCCAGCAGTGAACGGGTGCCCATATATTTT
12 | many | TRBJ2-5 | TRBV5-1 | . | CASSPEWETQYF | TGCGCCAGCAGCCCCGAGTGGGAGACCCAGTACTTC
14 | many | TRBJ2-3 | TRBV5-1 | . | CASSLGGTLDTQYF | TGCGCCAGCAGCTTGGGAGGGACGCTGGATACGCAGTATTTT
13 | many | TRBJ2-3 | TRBV12-3/TRBV12-4 | . | CASSHPFGDTQYF | TGTGCCAGCAGCCACCCGTTTGGCGATACGCAGTATTTT
15 | many | TRBJ1-5 | TRBV18 | . | CASSPPWASNQPQHF | TGTGCCAGCTCACCACCGTGGGCCAGCAATCAGCCCCAGCATTTT
14 | . | TRBJ2-2 | TRBV9 | . | CASSSTRTSGELFF | TGTGCCAGCAGCTCGACCAGGACGAGCGGGGAGCTGTTTTTT
15 | many | TRBJ2-2 | TRBV5-1 | TRBD1 | CASSTQQGADGELFF | TGCGCCAGCAGCACCCAACAGGGGGCTGACGGGGAGCTGTTTTTT
16 | many | TRBJ2-5 | TRBV28 | . | CASSPMDRASQETQYF | TGTGCCAGCAGTCCCATGGACAGAGCGTCCCAAGAGACCCAGTACTTC
15 | few | TRBJ1-1 | TRBV4-3 | TRBD1 | CASSPQGAGPAEAFF | TGCGCCAGCAGCCCACAGGGGGCGGGTCCCGCCGAAGCTTTCTTT
16 | many | TRBJ1-5 | TRBV28 | . | CASSPMVGYSNQPQHF | TGTGCCAGCAGTCCCATGGTGGGATATAGCAATCAGCCCCAGCATTTT
13 | many | TRBJ1-4 | TRBV12-3/TRBV12-4 | . | CASSPHLDEKLFF | TGTGCCAGCAGCCCCCATTTGGATGAAAAACTGTTTTTT
19 | . | TRBJ2-3 | TRBV11-2 | . | CASSFRTPSLGLHTDTQYF | TGTGCCAGCAGCTTCCGGACACCTTCTTTAGGTCTACACACAGATACGCAGTATTTT
15 | many | TRBJ1-2 | TRBV5-1 | TRBD1 | CASSWVGQGLDGYTF | TGCGCCAGCAGCTGGGTGGGACAGGGCCTCGATGGCTACACCTTC
15 | many | TRBJ1-1 | TRBV6-5 | . | CASSYSPGKGTEAFF | TGTGCCAGCAGTTACTCGCCAGGGAAGGGAACTGAAGCTTTCTTT
15 | many | TRBJ2-1 | TRBV7-8 | . | CASSPRVSAYNEQFF | TGTGCCAGCAGCCCAAGGGTAAGCGCCTACAATGAGCAGTTCTTC
15 | many | TRBJ2-7 | TRBV6-2/TRBV6-3 | TRBD1 | CASSYRQGAVDEQYF | TGTGCCAGCAGTTACCGTCAGGGGGCTGTCGACGAGCAGTACTTC
12 | many | TRBJ2-7 | TRBV3-1 | . | CASSQGAGEQYF | TGTGCCAGCAGCCAAGGAGCAGGCGAGCAGTACTTC
17 | many | TRBJ2-3 | TRBV5-1 | . | CASSLVVASPSTDTQYF | TGCGCCAGCAGCTTGGTCGTAGCCAGTCCTAGCACAGATACGCAGTATTTT
13 | . | TRBJ2-5 | TRBV2 | . | CASSSETQETQYF | TGTGCCAGCAGTTCCGAGACGCAAGAGACCCAGTACTTC
15 | many | TRBJ2-2 | TRBV5-1 | . | CASSLARGYTGELFF | TGCGCCAGCAGCTTGGCCCGCGGCTACACCGGGGAGCTGTTTTTT
8 | . | TRBJ1-2 | TRBV7-9 | . | CASGGSRF | TGTGCCAGCGGTGGGTCACGATTC
13 | many | TRBJ1-4 | TRBV7-2 | . | CASSSGLNEKLFF | TGTGCCAGCAGCTCAGGACTTAATGAAAAACTGTTTTTT